The 15 T cell receptor beta chains below were found in one sample sequenced in a study of blood T cell repertoires in COVID-19. Here immunoSEQ multiplex PCR was the method, and the copy in TCRdb shows in-frame clones only, minus some. The data hold 250,000 to 350,000 clones, with roughly 89% observed a single time. The sequencing input was PBMCs or T cells enriched from blood (not recorded which). Receptor source: a woman aged 18-29 years with acute COVID-19.

Written as DNA, the CDR3 is TGTGCCAGCAGTCCCGGGACAGGGTGGTTAAGCTATGGCTACACCTTC. This translates into CASSPGTGWLSYGYTF. The chain carries TRBV28 and TRBJ1-2; TRBD1 aligns across 9 bases. The CDR3 loop spans 16 amino acids. V was clipped by 5 bases and J by 4 bases; unmatched bases: 11. CDR1 is MDHEN and CDR2 is SYDVKM in the germline V gene.

V gene TRBV28 combines with J gene TRBJ1-2; D is perhaps TRBD1 (6 bases). The CDR3 spans 18 residues. Trimming took off 8 bases at V and 4 bases at J, with 29 bases between the two ends. Germline V gene sequence: CDR1 MDHEN, CDR2 SYDVKM. CDR3 protein: CASDTLLGQTTASYGYTF. The CDR3 bases are TGTGCCAGCGACACGTTACTAGGACAGACGACAGCCAGCTATGGCTACACCTTC.

The gene calls are TRBV9 and TRBJ2-5; D might be TRBD1 (5 bases). Trimming removed 3 bases at V and 1 base at J, with 13 bases between. The germline gives CDR1 SGDLS, CDR2 YYNGEE. This CDR3 is built from 15 residues. CDR3 amino acids: CASSERDSLQETQYF. In DNA, the CDR3 is TGTGCCAGCAGCGAACGAGACAGCCTCCAAGAGACCCAGTACTTC.

In DNA form, the CDR3 reads TGTGCCAGCAGTCGGACTAGCAGTCAACAAGGGGCCGGGGAGCTGTTTTTT. As protein: CASSRTSSQQGAGELFF. The gene calls are TRBV6-6 and TRBJ2-2, with 8 nucleotides matching TRBD2. CDR3 length: 17 residues. With 5 bases clipped from V and 6 bases from J, the junction kept 14 bases outside the gene matches. The germline V gene has CDR1 MNHNY and CDR2 SVGAGI (reference sequence).

The chain employs TRBV7-6 and TRBJ2-1, with 11 bases identical to TRBD2. This CDR3 has 16 residues. V shed 5 bases and J 6 bases; nucleotides not matched to a gene: 9. Germline V CDR1 and CDR2: SGHVS, FNYEAQ. In nucleotides, the CDR3 is TGTGCCAGCAGCCCCCAAGGGACTAGCGGAATCAATGAGCAGTTCTTC. It encodes CASSPQGTSGINEQFF.

This clone was seen more than once but under ten times. The genes are TRBV28 and TRBJ1-1; 7 bases line up with TRBD1. Germline CDR1 MDHEN, CDR2 SYDVKM. With 2 bases clipped from V and 11 bases from J, the junction kept 8 bases outside the gene matches. This CDR3 has 13 residues. DNA of the CDR3: TGTGCCAGCAGTTTAGAGGGGGCGCGGTGGGCTTTCTTT. Its protein product is CASSLEGARWAFF.

V is TRBV11-2 and J is TRBJ1-3; the match to TRBD1 covers 11 bases. Germline V lookup: CDR1 SGHAT, CDR2 FQNNGV. The CDR3 is 17 amino acids. With 5 bases clipped from V and 3 bases from J, the junction kept 9 bases outside the gene matches. The CDR3 is CASSERTGGFVGNTIYF. DNA for the CDR3: TGTGCCAGCAGCGAGCGGACAGGGGGCTTTGTTGGAAACACCATATATTTT.

This clone occurred once. The V and J genes are TRBV5-8 and TRBJ1-6; TRBD1 is a possible D gene (6 bases). The length of the CDR3 is 15 residues. The germline V gene encodes CDR1 SGHTS and CDR2 YDEGEE. Trimming cost V 4 bases and J 6 bases, with 14 bases left between them. Here the CDR3 reads CASSALRGGNSPLHF. The CDR3 DNA follows: TGTGCCAGCAGCGCACTTAGGGGGGGTAATTCACCCCTCCACTTT.

This chain links TRBV5-4 with TRBJ2-5; D call uncertain. The CDR3 length is 13 residues. Trimming shortened V by 4 bases and J by 2 bases, and 9 bases separated the two germline ends. CDR1 and CDR2 (germline): SGHNT, YYREEE (reference sequence). This CDR3 reads CASSIPDQETQYF. The DNA for the CDR3 is TGTGCCAGCAGCATCCCAGATCAAGAGACCCAGTACTTC.

V is TRBV7-2 and J is TRBJ1-4; maybe TRBD1 (6 bases). CDR3 length equals 15 residues. Trimming pared 2 bases from V and 5 bases from J, leaving 12 bases between. Germline CDR1 and CDR2: SGHTA and FQGNSA. CDR3 in amino acids: CASSLTGTTNEKLFF. The CDR3 nucleotides read TGTGCCAGCAGCTTAACAGGGACGACAAATGAAAAACTGTTTTTT.

In its sample, this clone was seen once. This sequence joins TRBV20-1 and TRBJ1-5; D is possibly TRBD1 (6 bases). The length of the CDR3 is 16 residues. Germline V gene lookup returns CDR1 DFQATT and CDR2 SNEGSKA (reference sequence). Trimming removed 3 bases from V and 0 bases from J, with 15 bases in between. CDR3 nucleotide sequence: TGCAGTGCTAGTGTATTGACAGGTTATAGCAATCAGCCCCAGCATTTT. Translating gives CSASVLTGYSNQPQHF.

The genes are TRBV6-5 and TRBJ1-1; a weak D match, TRBD1 (5 bases). The germline V gene encodes CDR1 MNHEY and CDR2 SVGAGI. V lost 5 bases to trimming and J lost 11 bases, with 12 bases between them. The CDR3 totals 11 residues. The CDR3 region is CASSPFRGAFF. CDR3 nucleotides: TGTGCCAGCAGTCCTTTCCGGGGGGCTTTCTTT.

The chain has TRBV2 and TRBJ2-1, with 14 positions matching TRBD2. Germline CDR1 and CDR2: SNHLY and FYNNEI. The CDR3 is 14 amino acids. After removal of 9 bases from V and 10 bases from J, the junction contained 8 bases not matched to a gene. CDR3 DNA: TGTGCCAGAAGGACTAGCGGGAGGCCGGGGGAGCAGTTCTTC. This encodes CARRTSGRPGEQFF.

In regard to this clone: One end of the junction does not line up with germline, which may come from a read error. This chain connects TRBV7-7 to TRBJ2-1, with 10 positions matching TRBD1. Germline CDR1 reads SSHAT; CDR2 reads FNYEAQ (reference sequence). This CDR3 contains 16 residues. CDR3 residues: CASSLAGTGAMNEQFF. In DNA, the CDR3 is TGTGCTAGCAGCTTAGCAGGGACAGGGGCGATGAATGAGCAGTTCTTC.

The rearrangement joins TRBV6-4 to TRBJ1-2; no definite D call. Trimming removed 0 bases at V and 4 bases at J, with 12 bases between. Germline V gives CDR1 MRHNA, CDR2 SNTAGT. The CDR3 is 15 residues long. This chain's CDR3 is CASSDSKRAPYGYTF. In nucleotides, the CDR3 is TGTGCCAGCAGTGACTCGAAGAGGGCTCCCTATGGCTACACCTTC.